The 19 T cell receptor beta chains reported below all come from one sample, sequenced in a study of T-cell memory formation after mild COVID-19. TCRdb re-analysed the 5' RACE reads in MiXCR, keeping a single row per CDR3 protein. The repertoire consists of 400,000 or so distinct CDR3 sequences, with roughly 20% occurring once and the leading ten covering around an eighth. The sample was PBMCs or a T cell subset sorted from them (not recorded which). These receptors were collected from an adult woman who had mild COVID-19 (a few samples of this study predate the infection). Cell type and time point are not known.

There are a few counts of this clonotype. The rearrangement links TRBV12-3 or TRBV12-4 to TRBJ2-3, with D possibly TRBD2 on 6 matching bases. This CDR3 region has 18 residues. Trimming shortened V by 0 bases and J by 4 bases, and 20 bases separated the two germline ends. The CDR3, as DNA: TGTGCCAGCAGTTTAGCGCGCGGGGCAGGGAGAAGGGCAGATACGCAGTATTTT. Amino acid sequence: CASSLARGAGRRADTQYF.

The chain is built from TRBV24-1 and TRBJ1-2; D unresolved. The CDR3 length is 14 residues. Per germline, CDR1 KGHDR and CDR2 SFDVKD. V lost 5 bases to trimming and J lost 3 bases, with 12 bases between them. The CDR3, as DNA: TGTGCCACCAGTGCCTCCCCGGGAGACTATGGCTACACCTTC. This codes for CATSASPGDYGYTF.

This clonotype appeared a few times. This chain connects TRBV7-3 to TRBJ1-1; D is ambiguous. Germline CDR1 is SGHTA and CDR2 is FQGTGA. Trimming left V 1 base short and J 4 bases short, with 7 bases between. The CDR3 is made up of 13 amino acids. The CDR3 is CASSLKGGTEAFF. The CDR3 bases are TGTGCCAGCAGCTTAAAAGGAGGCACTGAAGCTTTCTTT.

This clonotype has just a few counts. The chain uses TRBV24-1 and TRBJ2-7, with D possibly TRBD1 on 5 matching bases. CDR1 is KGHDR and CDR2 is SFDVKD in the germline V gene. V lost 0 bases and J lost 6, with 23 bases in between. The CDR3 has 18 residues. This CDR3 reads CATSDLQGLERPPSEQYF. The CDR3 nucleotides are TGTGCCACCAGTGATTTGCAGGGTCTGGAAAGGCCGCCTTCCGAGCAGTACTTC.

This clonotype showed up just a few times. This CDR3 is CASIMTSGSGEQYF. The CDR3 DNA follows: TGTGCCAGCATCATGACTAGCGGGAGTGGCGAGCAGTACTTC. J is TRBJ2-7 and V is TRBV12-3 or TRBV12-4; the match to TRBD2 covers 12 bases. The CDR3 is 14 amino acids. V lost 7 bases, J lost 6 bases, and 7 bases stayed unmatched.

This clonotype was counted between two and nine times. In DNA, the CDR3 is TGCAGTGCTAGAGATCGACAGGCCAGCTCCTACGAGCAGTACTTC. Translation: CSARDRQASSYEQYF. The rearrangement joins TRBV20-1 to TRBJ2-7, with TRBD1 as a possible D gene (6 bases). The CDR3 has 15 residues. Per germline, CDR1 DFQATT and CDR2 SNEGSKA (reference sequence). V was clipped by 0 bases and J by 0 bases, with 12 bases between them.

The DNA for the CDR3 is TGCGCCAGCAGCTCGAGAGGCGGGGGGGCCCACGAGCAGTACTTC. Translated, it gives CASSSRGGGAHEQYF. This chain connects TRBV5-1 to TRBJ2-7; 9 nucleotides align to TRBD2. The CDR3 covers 15 residues. Germline trimming cut 3 bases from V and 5 bases from J; bases unmatched to any gene: 9. In germline, CDR1 is SGHRS, CDR2 YFSETQ.

This clonotype was counted only a few times. The gene calls are TRBV4-2 and TRBJ2-1; TRBD2 is a possible D gene (6 bases). CDR1 is LGHNA, CDR2 YNFKEQ, per germline. V was cut by 5 bases and J by 0 bases, with 17 bases left in between. The CDR3 runs to 17 residues. This chain's CDR3 is CASSFGGDSSSYNEQFF. The CDR3 nucleotides read TGTGCCAGCAGCTTTGGAGGGGACTCGAGCTCCTACAATGAGCAGTTCTTC.

This rearrangement joins TRBV6-6 to TRBJ1-5; 7 nucleotides line up with TRBD1. Germline lookup yields CDR1 MNHNY and CDR2 SVGAGI (reference sequence). V trimming: 6 bases; J trimming: 5 bases; junction bases outside the gene matches: 13. The CDR3 is made up of 16 amino acids. The CDR3 is CASRNERQGFYQPQHF. The DNA of the CDR3 is TGTGCCAGCAGGAACGAAAGACAGGGTTTTTATCAGCCCCAGCATTTT.

The chain has TRBV6-5 and TRBJ2-3; D is possibly TRBD1 or TRBD2 (5 bases each). CDR3 length equals 16 residues. The V end was cut by 2 bases, the J end by 6 bases, with 18 bases between. CDR1 and CDR2 from the germline V gene are MNHEY and SVGAGI. CDR3 in DNA: TGTGCCAGCAGTTACGATGGGGGAAAGGTGGCGGATACGCAGTATTTT. This translates into CASSYDGGKVADTQYF.

This clonotype was seen more than once but under ten times. V is TRBV24-1 and J is TRBJ2-5; 7 bases match TRBD1. V lost 2 bases to trimming and J lost 4 bases; unmatched junction nucleotides: 9. This CDR3 is 16 amino acids long. Germline CDR1 KGHDR, CDR2 SFDVKD. The CDR3 spells CATSDSRRQGGETQYF. The CDR3 nucleotides are TGTGCCACCAGTGATTCGCGGCGACAGGGTGGAGAGACCCAGTACTTC.

The V and J genes are TRBV29-1 and TRBJ2-1; D gene uncertain. The CDR3 has 14 residues. V gave up 5 bases and J gave up 6 bases, with 17 bases separating them. Germline CDR1 SQVTM, CDR2 ANQGSEA. The CDR3 region is CSVHPSAAPNEQFF. DNA of the CDR3: TGCAGCGTTCACCCGAGCGCGGCCCCCAATGAGCAGTTCTTC.

The chain joins TRBV20-1 to TRBJ2-1, with D perhaps matching TRBD1 or TRBD2 (5 bases each). The CDR3 contains 16 residues. V was pared by 0 bases and J by 0 bases, with 12 bases between. Germline values: CDR1 DFQATT, CDR2 SNEGSKA (reference sequence). The CDR3, as DNA: TGCAGTGCTAGAGATCGTGGGGACCTCTCCTACAATGAGCAGTTCTTC. Translated: CSARDRGDLSYNEQFF.

The table lists this clonotype with a few counts. CDR3 DNA: TGTGCCACCAGTGGGCCCTCCGACTATGAGCAGTTCTTC. Protein product: CATSGPSDYEQFF. V gene TRBV24-1 combines with J gene TRBJ2-1, with D hard to call. The V gene lost 5 bases and the J gene lost 8 bases, with 12 bases spanning the gap. The CDR3 is made up of 13 amino acids. Germline values: CDR1 KGHDR, CDR2 SFDVKD.

The chain employs TRBV18 and TRBJ2-7; tentatively, D is TRBD1 (6 bases). The length of the CDR3 is 13 residues. CDR1 is KGHSH, CDR2 LQKENI, per germline. The V and J ends lost 4 bases and 4 bases respectively, with 11 bases between them. As DNA, the CDR3 is TGTGCCAGCTCACGAGGTACAGGGTACGAGCAGTACTTC. This encodes CASSRGTGYEQYF.

The CDR3 DNA sequence: TGTGCCAGCAGCGCCGACCTAGCGGGGGGCGGCGAGCAGTACTTC. This translates into CASSADLAGGGEQYF. This sequence joins TRBV9 and TRBJ2-7; 11 bases fit TRBD2. Germline CDR1 and CDR2: SGDLS and YYNGEE. The CDR3 contains 15 residues. Losses at the gene ends were 3 bases for V and 6 bases for J; bases not matched to a gene: 8.

The chain links TRBV20-1 to TRBJ1-3, with 8 bases identical to TRBD1. The ends lost 6 bases at V and 4 bases at J; junction bases unmatched: 11. From germline, CDR1 is DFQATT and CDR2 SNEGSKA (reference sequence). This CDR3 contains 15 residues. In nucleotides, the CDR3 is TGCAGTGCCCCATTTCGGACAGGGCCCGGAAACACCATATATTTT. As protein: CSAPFRTGPGNTIYF.

This clonotype was observed a handful of times. This sequence joins TRBV5-1 and TRBJ1-6; 11 bases map to TRBD1. The trim removed 4 bases at V and 0 bases at J, leaving 6 bases unmatched. This CDR3 spans 18 amino acids. The germline CDR1 and CDR2 sequences are SGHRS and YFSETQ. CDR3 nucleotides: TGCGCCAGCAGCCCGAGGACAGGGGGCGCCTCCTATAATTCACCCCTCCACTTT. It translates to CASSPRTGGASYNSPLHF.

V usage is TRBV19 and J usage is TRBJ1-2, with D possibly matching TRBD1 (5 bases). Trimming stripped 5 bases from V and 1 base from J, with 11 bases between. CDR1 and CDR2 from the germline V gene are LNHDA and SQIVND (reference sequence). This CDR3 is built from 14 residues. The CDR3 spells CASSPLTVNYGYTF. CDR3 sequence (DNA): TGTGCCAGTAGTCCTCTGACAGTTAACTATGGCTACACCTTC.